One and the same sample provided the 19 T cell receptor beta chains below, sequenced in a study of cytomegalovirus exposure and HLA in healthy donors. The PCR made use of 60 Vbeta and 13 Jbeta primers. Profiling relied on immunoSEQ multiplex PCR, and the TCRdb table lists in-frame clones only, not all of them. The table includes under 300,000 clones, approximately 84% detected once. The sequenced sample was PBMCs. Every receptor here comes from a woman between 40 and 55 years old in good health and CMV-seropositive.

This clone has a single count. This chain uses TRBV27 with TRBJ1-6, with no clear D. The V gene's germline CDR1 is MNHEY and CDR2 SMNVEV (reference sequence). V was pared by 0 bases and J by 10 bases, with 16 bases between. The CDR3 covers 16 residues. The CDR3 DNA reads TGTGCCAGCAGTTTATCGCCCACTGGGAGTCGGTCACCCCTCCACTTT. Its translation is CASSLSPTGSRSPLHF.

The rearrangement links TRBV27 to TRBJ1-1; D is unclear. CDR3 length: 13 amino acids. The V end lost 4 bases, the J end lost 6 bases, and 12 bases lay between the germline ends. CDR1 MNHEY and CDR2 SMNVEV come from the germline V gene (reference sequence). DNA of the CDR3: TGTGCCAGCAGTTCCTTTCTAGATCCTGAAGCTTTCTTT. It is translated as CASSSFLDPEAFF.

The chain links TRBV4-3 to TRBJ2-1, with TRBD2 matching 10 bases. The trim removed 0 bases at V and 0 bases at J, leaving 11 bases unmatched. This CDR3 spans 20 amino acids. Germline V gene lookup returns CDR1 LGHNA and CDR2 YSLEER. The CDR3 coding sequence is TGCGCCAGCAGCCAAGAAGTTCCGGGACTAGCGTTTTACTCCTACAATGAGCAGTTCTTC. Translating gives CASSQEVPGLAFYSYNEQFF.

There are a few counts of this clone. The V gene is TRBV15, the J gene TRBJ2-7, with 13 bases lining up with TRBD2. Per germline, CDR1 LNHNV and CDR2 YYDKDF (reference sequence). The CDR3 consists of 16 residues. V trimming: 3 bases; J trimming: 4 bases; junction bases outside the gene matches: 6. In DNA, the CDR3 is TGTGCCACCAGCAGGGCCACTAGCGGGAGGGTATACGAGCAGTACTTC. This gives the protein CATSRATSGRVYEQYF.

The chain couples TRBV4-3 to TRBJ1-3, with TRBD1 as a possible D gene (5 bases). The germline V gene encodes CDR1 LGHNA and CDR2 YSLEER. This CDR3 has 16 residues. V lost 0 bases and J 2 bases, leaving 11 bases between the germline ends. As DNA, the CDR3 is TGCGCCAGCAGCCAAGATAGTCCAGGGACTGGAAACACCATATATTTT. Its protein product is CASSQDSPGTGNTIYF.

DNA for the CDR3: TGTGCCAGCAGCTTAACAGATGCTAACTATGGCTACACCTTC. It yields the protein CASSLTDANYGYTF. V and J are TRBV11-1 and TRBJ1-2; unclear D gene. The V gene lost 2 bases and the J gene lost 0 bases, with 7 bases spanning the gap. The germline V gene has CDR1 SGHAT and CDR2 FQDESV (reference sequence). The CDR3 is made up of 14 amino acids.

The chain carries TRBV28 and TRBJ2-1, with TRBD2 matching 8 bases. The CDR3 covers 16 residues. Germline V lookup: CDR1 MDHEN, CDR2 SYDVKM. V gave up 6 bases and J gave up 0 bases; unmatched junction bases: 7. Written as DNA, the CDR3 is TGTGCCAGCAGAGCATATAGCGGGACCTCCTACAATGAGCAGTTCTTC. Protein product: CASRAYSGTSYNEQFF.

V gene TRBV5-4 combines with J gene TRBJ2-1; 8 nucleotides match TRBD2. Germline assignment: CDR1 SGHNT and CDR2 YYREEE (reference sequence). J lost 7 bases, V lost 0 bases, and 12 bases had no gene match. CDR3 length: 17 amino acids. CDR3 DNA: TGTGCCAGCAGCTTGGGGCTAGCGGGTACCCCTAGGAATGAGCAGTTCTTC. This encodes CASSLGLAGTPRNEQFF.

J is TRBJ2-2 and V is TRBV7-2; 12 bases are a match to TRBD1. Germline V gives CDR1 SGHTA, CDR2 FQGNSA. The CDR3 covers 15 residues. V gave up 5 bases and J gave up 7 bases; unmatched junction bases: 5. The CDR3 region is CASSQGTGGLGELFF. DNA for the CDR3: TGTGCCAGCAGCCAAGGGACAGGGGGCCTCGGGGAGCTGTTTTTT.

The chain recombines TRBV7-2 with TRBJ2-7; 8 bases map to TRBD1. There are 15 residues in the CDR3. Germline V gene data show CDR1 as SGHTA and CDR2 as FQGNSA. V trimming: 6 bases; J trimming: 6 bases; junction bases outside the gene matches: 13. CDR3 bases: TGTGCCAGCAGACCACCATCAGGACAGGGCCGCGAGCAGTACTTC. This sequence encodes CASRPPSGQGREQYF.

This rearrangement joins TRBV9 to TRBJ2-1; 7 bases align to TRBD1. V lost 0 bases to trimming and J lost 8 bases; unmatched junction nucleotides: 8. Germline values: CDR1 SGDLS, CDR2 YYNGEE. The CDR3 extends over 15 amino acids. The CDR3 reads CASSVAQGVLDEQFF. The DNA for the CDR3 is TGTGCCAGCAGCGTAGCTCAGGGGGTATTGGATGAGCAGTTCTTC.

This chain connects TRBV6-6 to TRBJ1-5, with D uncertain. CDR1 and CDR2 (germline): MNHNY, SVGAGI (reference sequence). This CDR3 contains 13 residues. Trimming stripped 4 bases from V and 7 bases from J, with 11 bases between. The CDR3 protein is CASSSNGGQPQHF. The CDR3 bases are TGTGCCAGCAGTTCGAACGGAGGACAGCCCCAGCATTTT.

V is TRBV10-3 and J is TRBJ2-7, with D possibly matching TRBD1 (6 bases). Germline CDR1 reads ENHRY; CDR2 reads SYGVKD. This CDR3 spans 15 amino acids. Trimming shortened V by 0 bases and J by 1 base, and 10 bases separated the two germline ends. Written as DNA, the CDR3 is TGTGCCATCAGTGAGTCGGACAGTCGGTCCTACGAGCAGTACTTC. Its protein product is CAISESDSRSYEQYF.

This clone has more than one count but fewer than ten. The genes are TRBV7-5 and TRBJ1-1. TRBV7-5 is reported as a pseudogene. The CDR3 totals 16 residues. As DNA, the CDR3 is TGTGTCAGAAGCTTAGCGCCCCGGGGGGGGAACACTGAAGCTTTCTTT. Protein: CVRSLAPRGGNTEAFF.

With regard to this clone: The junction departs from the called germline gene at one end, perhaps through a read error. This chain uses TRBV5-6 with TRBJ2-7, with D unresolved. CDR3 length: 13 residues. CDR1 SGHDT and CDR2 YYEEEE come from the germline V gene. CDR3: CASSPITEPSPFF. Written as DNA, the CDR3 is TGTGCCAGCAGCCCCATTACGGAACCTAGTCCGTTTTTC. Full variable domain (outside the CDR3, taken from reference TRBV5-6 and TRBJ2-7): DAGVTQSPTHLIKTRGQQVTLRCSPKSGHDTVSWYQQALGQGPQFIFQYYEEEERQRGNFPDRFSGHQFPNYSSELNVNALLLGDSALYLCASSPITEPSPFFGPGTRLTVT.

This chain uses TRBV11-2 with TRBJ2-3; maybe TRBD2 (7 bases). V was cut by 5 bases and J by 5 bases, with 17 bases left in between. There are 15 residues in the CDR3. CDR1 is SGHAT, CDR2 FQNNGV, per germline. CDR3 residues: CASSPPGGRGDTQYF. The CDR3 DNA reads TGTGCCAGCAGCCCCCCGGGGGGCCGGGGAGATACGCAGTATTTT.

The J gene is TRBJ2-1, the V gene TRBV30, with a weak D call TRBD1 (5 bases). In germline, CDR1 is GTSNPN, CDR2 SVGIG (reference sequence). V lost 3 bases, J lost 15 bases, and 18 bases lay in between. CDR3 length equals 12 residues. The CDR3 DNA reads TGTGCCTGGAGACCCACCGGGCAGGGTCGGTTCTTC. This codes for CAWRPTGQGRFF.

The chain combines TRBV7-8 with TRBJ2-7, with 10 bases that match TRBD2. V lost 1 base, J lost 6 bases, and 3 bases stayed unmatched. CDR3 length equals 14 residues. Germline-derived CDR1 and CDR2 are SGHVS and FQNEAQ. CDR3 residues: CASSLVVAGGEQYF. For the CDR3, the DNA is TGTGCCAGCAGCTTAGTTGTAGCGGGAGGCGAGCAGTACTTC. The whole variable domain, remainder taken from reference TRBV7-8 and TRBJ2-7, is GAGVSQSPRYKVAKRGQDVALRCDPISGHVSLFWYQQALGQGPEFLTYFQNEAQLDKSGLPSDRFFAERPEGSVSTLKIQRTQQEDSAVYLCASSLVVAGGEQYFGPGTRLTVT.

In this sample, this clone turned up once. V and J are TRBV5-4 and TRBJ2-5, with D possibly being TRBD1 (5 bases). Between the trimmed V and J ends, which lost 7 bases and 0 bases, there was a span of 10 bases. The CDR3 loop spans 13 amino acids. Germline loops: CDR1 SGHNT, CDR2 YYREEE (reference sequence). The CDR3 sequence is CASYDSYQETQYF. CDR3 bases: TGTGCCAGCTACGACAGCTACCAAGAGACCCAGTACTTC.